This T cell receptor (beta chain) emerged from a study of OX40 agonist ivuxolimab in advanced cancers. Background on the study: Patients with prior anti-PD-1, anti-PD-L1 or anti-CTLA-4 therapy were eligible; 35% to 45% had some. Of the patients, three showed partial responses, one with hepatocellular carcinoma and two with cutaneous melanoma.

Study results and limitations: Antigen specificity was not determined for the expanded peripheral T cells.

This CDR3 is built from 14 residues. V lost 5 bases to trimming and J lost 0 bases, with 11 bases between them. Germline V CDR1 and CDR2: SGHKS, YYEKEE (reference sequence). Profiling relied on immunoSEQ multiplex PCR, and the TCRdb table lists in-frame clones only, not all of them. The sample consists of around 44,000 clones, approximately 89% of them appearing once. Exclusion applied to patients with autoimmune disease history or systemic immunosuppression. Of note for this clone: Its antigen is unknown.

The rearrangement uses TRBV5-5 and TRBJ2-5, with TRBD1 as a possible D gene (6 bases). The source material was CD4+ or CD8+ T cells sorted from blood, sampled in a trial of the OX40 agonist ivuxolimab. This sequence was found in an adult with an advanced solid tumor such as melanoma, head and neck, liver or kidney cancer. The CDR3 region has the DNA TGTGCCAGCAGTTTTTACAGGGACCAAGAGACCCAGTACTTC. Encoded protein: CASSFYRDQETQYF.